These 3 T cell receptor beta chains originate from one sample sequenced in a study of shared clonotypes between healthy human individuals. TCRdb keeps only in-frame clones here, not all; method: immunoSEQ multiplex PCR. The table includes 2,500,000 or so clones, 93% detected once. The specimen was naive CD4+ T cells from PBMCs. Subset indicated: CD45RA+ positively selected. These receptors were obtained from a young man in good health. Some clones in this sample may be carry-over from other donors' samples.

This clone was seen only once. This sequence joins TRBV5-5 and TRBJ2-7; the D gene is possibly TRBD2 (6 bases). V lost 2 bases to trimming and J lost 12 bases, with 18 bases between them. In germline, CDR1 is SGHKS, CDR2 YYEKEE (reference sequence). This CDR3 spans 13 amino acids. CDR3 bases: TGTGCCAGCAGCTTCCTCGGGGACTTGAGGGTGTACTTC. Amino acids: CASSFLGDLRVYF.

The rearrangement links TRBV5-1 to TRBJ1-2; TRBD1 is a possible D gene (6 bases). Germline values: CDR1 SGHRS, CDR2 YFSETQ. V lost 7 bases and J lost 5, with 12 bases in between. The CDR3 is 12 residues long. CDR3 in amino acids: CASSIQGYGYTF. CDR3 nucleotides: TGCGCCAGCTCTATACAGGGATATGGCTACACCTTC. The full variable domain, its missing parts supplied by reference TRBV5-1 and TRBJ1-2, is KAGVTQTPRYLIKTRGQQVTLSCSPISGHRSVSWYQQTPGQGLQFLFEYFSETQRNKGNFPGRFSGRQFSNSRSEMNVSTLELGDSALYLCASSIQGYGYTFGSGTRLTVV.

This clone appeared a single time. This chain uses TRBV6-1 with TRBJ1-1, with TRBD1 matching over 7 bases. From germline, CDR1 is MNHNS and CDR2 SASEGT. V lost 3 bases, J lost 1 base, and 5 bases stayed unmatched. The CDR3 sequence is 15 residues long. The CDR3 nucleotides read TGTGCCAGCAGTGACCAACAGGGGAGGAACACTGAAGCTTTCTTT. Encoded protein: CASSDQQGRNTEAFF.